Listed below are T cell receptor beta chains from one sample, sequenced in a study of tumor-infiltrating lymphocytes in primary liver carcinoma. TCRdb re-analysed the multiplex PCR reads in MiXCR, keeping a single row per CDR3 protein. The sample records 80,000 or so distinct CDR3 sequences, 65% to 75% being singletons. The material sequenced was liver tumor tissue from sampling region 4. These receptors were collected from a woman aged 60-75 years with primary liver carcinoma and hepatitis B virus infection. Each CDR3 is given with its conserved first and last residue.

CASSLLLGNTQYF TRBJ2-3 TRBV11-2
CASSQEYGQAYGYTF TRBJ1-2 TRBV4-2
CASSPGGGGTDTQYF TRBJ2-3 TRBV11-3
CASSLTGGRRYEQHF TRBJ2-7 TRBV5-4
CGSSLALGKSYGYTF TRBJ1-2 TRBV5-5
CASSYSIGAGGTEAFF TRBJ1-1 TRBV6-5
CASSPPSPGTGIGTEQYF TRBJ2-7 TRBV18
CASSLGLAGGAGANVMIF TRBJ2-6 TRBV5-4
CASGRTGAPHYGYTF TRBJ1-2 TRBV12-3/TRBV12-4
CASNKGTSGSTYEQYF TRBJ2-7 TRBV6-1